This T cell receptor (beta chain) was captured in a study of response to subunit inactivated influenza vaccine. The study's findings and limits: T cells newly recruited by each seasonal influenza vaccination are few, the authors suggested.

Each CDR3 protein gets one entry after TCRdb re-called the RT-PCR reads with MiXCR. The sample lists about 480,000 distinct CDR3 sequences, around 25% occurring once. The CDR3 covers 14 residues. Per the germline V gene, CDR1 is ENHRY and CDR2 is SYGVKD. V was trimmed by 7 bases and J by 0 bases, leaving 9 bases between them. Points on this clonotype: No antigen is known for it.

V and J are TRBV10-3 and TRBJ2-2; no definite D call. The sample here was CD4+ T cells sorted from PBMCs, taken around 5 days after vaccination. The clonotype was recovered from a man aged 50 to 60 who received an inactivated influenza vaccine. CDR3: CAIKGEANTGELFF. Written as DNA, the CDR3 is TGTGCCATCAAGGGCGAGGCGAACACCGGGGAGCTGTTTTTT.